This T cell receptor (beta chain) was captured by sequencing in a study of blood T cell repertoires in COVID-19. Study background: COVID-19 samples from acute and convalescent phases originated in the United States, Italy and Spain. T cells, B-cell-depleted T cells, or PBMCs provided the cDNA or gDNA that served as material.

Original processing methods: Cell counts per sample came from amplifying reference gene primers. Sequencing used immunoSEQ multiplex PCR; TCRdb keeps in-frame clones, though not all of them. V and J calls and clone size follow that table, whereas D and trimming were derived from the DNA. The profile shows a few hundred thousand clones, roughly nine tenths of them singletons. The J segment lost 6 bases and the V segment lost 1 base, leaving 7 bases of the junction unmatched. The CDR3 length is 16 residues. Per germline, CDR1 MNHEY and CDR2 SMNVEV (reference sequence). Sequencing used peripheral blood. J is TRBJ2-1 and V is TRBV27, with TRBD2 matching 9 bases. This receptor was identified in a man aged 55 to 70 with acute or convalescent COVID-19. The CDR3 bases are TGTGCCAGCAGTTTATTGTCGCTAGCGGGGTCCAATGAGCAGTTCTTC. Translation gives CASSLLSLAGSNEQFF.